What follows is one TCR beta chain and its context. Its antigen is not known. The data were obtained in a study of human T cells and chemical hapten exposure. V shed 5 bases and J shed 6 bases, with 15 bases lying between them. Germline values: CDR1 SGHRS, CDR2 YFSETQ. This CDR3 has 14 residues. TCRdb re-called the RACE reads with MiXCR, one entry per CDR3 protein. The sample has around 150,000 distinct CDR3 sequences; about 14% are singletons. Study conclusions and caveats: Those TCRs sitting above 1 in 1000 frequency stayed the same with DPC sensitization. Correlating positively with patch test score were the PT1 expanded TCR counts. There was alopecia in the donors, so their immune response may differ from that of healthy people.

Time point specified: patch test 1, 2 weeks after DPC sensitization. Regarding treatment: therapeutic diphenylcyclopropenone sensitization with weekly scalp DPC. The chain joins TRBV5-1 to TRBJ2-1; TRBD1 or TRBD2 may be the D gene (7 bases each). The sequence was collected from a woman aged 25 to 39 with alopecia areata. Some clones in this sample may be carry-over from other donors' samples. The source material was whole blood, sampled in connection with sensitization to the hapten diphenylcyclopropenone (DPC). Here the CDR3 reads CASSQGGPLNEQFF. CDR3 DNA: TGCGCCAGCAGTCAGGGGGGGCCCCTCAATGAGCAGTTCTTC.